Presented here are 26 T cell receptor beta chains from one specimen sequenced in a study of PD-1 blockade in classical Hodgkin lymphoma. Profiling relied on immunoSEQ multiplex PCR, and the TCRdb table lists in-frame clones only, not all of them. The sample consists of 25,000 to 30,000 clones, 85% to 90% of them appearing once. Every patient had relapsed following autologous stem cell transplantation, and cohorts differed in brentuximab vedotin exposure. Magnetic negative selection was used to purify CD8+ T cells from thawed PBMCs. The sequencing here drew on CD8+ T cells from blood, taken at baseline. These receptors were taken from a human donor with classical Hodgkin lymphoma.

The chain couples TRBV10-1 to TRBJ2-7; a possible D gene is TRBD2 (5 bases). CDR3 size: 13 residues. CDR1 and CDR2 (germline): WNHNN, SYGVQD (reference sequence). Trimming took off 8 bases at V and 4 bases at J, with 15 bases between the two ends. CDR3 sequence (DNA): TGCGCCAGCTCCATGGGTTCGGGATACGAGCAGTACTTC. Residues: CASSMGSGYEQYF.

Note on this clone: At one end the junction does not follow the germline gene, possibly because of a read error. The V gene is TRBV9, the J gene TRBJ1-1; D remains ambiguous. The CDR3 is 9 residues long. The germline V gene encodes CDR1 SGDLS and CDR2 YYNGEE. CDR3 DNA: TGTGCCAGCAGCGAGGGCGGGGTATTT. Its protein product is CASSEGGVF.

The chain is built from TRBV27 and TRBJ1-1; D is uncertain. The germline V and J ends were trimmed by 5 bases and 0 bases, with 13 bases remaining between them. Germline V gives CDR1 MNHEY, CDR2 SMNVEV (reference sequence). The CDR3 spans 15 residues. In DNA form, the CDR3 reads TGTGCCAGCAGTCCCGGACGGTACCTGAACACTGAAGCTTTCTTT. Translating gives CASSPGRYLNTEAFF.

The chain couples TRBV9 to TRBJ1-1; TRBD1 might be the D (5 bases). The CDR3 runs to 14 residues. Deletions cut 0 bases from V and 1 base from J, with 7 bases between. Germline CDR1 SGDLS, CDR2 YYNGEE. Here the CDR3 DNA reads TGTGCCAGCAGCGTAGGGGGACCGAACACTGAAGCTTTCTTT. The encoded protein is CASSVGGPNTEAFF. Based on the CDR3 plus reference TRBV9 and TRBJ1-1, the full variable domain is DSGVTQTPKHLITATGQRVTLRCSPRSGDLSVYWYQQSLDQGLQFLIQYYNGEERAKGNILERFSAQQFPDLHSELNLSSLELGDSALYFCASSVGGPNTEAFFGQGTRLTVV.

This chain uses TRBV11-2 with TRBJ2-5, with D tentatively TRBD2 (5 bases). V was pared by 2 bases and J by 0 bases, with 10 bases between. The germline V gene encodes CDR1 SGHAT and CDR2 FQNNGV. The CDR3 has 15 amino acids. For the CDR3, the DNA is TGTGCCAGCAGCTTATCCCCGGGATACCAAGAGACCCAGTACTTC. Its protein is CASSLSPGYQETQYF.

The chain has TRBV28 and TRBJ2-5; 12 bases fit TRBD1. Germline CDR1 and CDR2: MDHEN and SYDVKM. The CDR3 runs 19 residues. J was trimmed by 2 bases and V by 3 bases; bases with no gene match: 13. The CDR3 is CASSFPLNPGQGAQETQYF. The CDR3 DNA reads TGTGCCAGCAGTTTTCCCCTGAACCCGGGACAGGGGGCTCAAGAGACCCAGTACTTC.

The chain joins TRBV7-6 to TRBJ2-1, with 8 bases identical to TRBD1. Trimming removed 7 bases from V and 5 bases from J; junction bases left unmatched: 7. The CDR3 contains 14 residues. Germline loops: CDR1 SGHVS, CDR2 FNYEAQ. Here the CDR3 DNA reads TGTGCCAGCACCATCCCGGGACAGGACAATGAGCAGTTCTTC. Its protein is CASTIPGQDNEQFF. The full variable domain, with the rest looked up from reference TRBV7-6 and TRBJ2-1, is GAGVSQSPRYKVTKRGQDVALRCDPISGHVSLYWYRQALGQGPEFLTYFNYEAQQDKSGLPNDRFSAERPEGSISTLTIQRTEQRDSAMYRCASTIPGQDNEQFFGPGTRLTVL.

V is TRBV9 and J is TRBJ1-2, with TRBD1 identical over 9 bases. The CDR3 has 15 amino acids. The V gene's germline CDR1 is SGDLS and CDR2 YYNGEE. The V segment lost 0 bases and the J segment 0 bases; nucleotides outside the gene matches: 0. CDR3 coding DNA: TGTGCCAGCAGCGTAGGGGACAGGGCTAACTATGGCTACACCTTC. Encoded protein: CASSVGDRANYGYTF.

This clone came up once. V gene TRBV7-8 combines with J gene TRBJ2-7, with D perhaps matching TRBD1 (6 bases). Germline values: CDR1 SGHVS, CDR2 FQNEAQ. The CDR3 is 15 amino acids. Deletions cut 5 bases from V and 4 bases from J, with 18 bases between. The CDR3 spells CASSAAGTIGYEQYF. The CDR3, as DNA: TGTGCCAGCAGCGCCGCCGGGACAATCGGTTACGAGCAGTACTTC.

This rearrangement joins TRBV9 to TRBJ2-5, with 9 bases aligning to TRBD2. CDR1 is SGDLS and CDR2 is YYNGEE in the germline V gene. The CDR3 has 15 residues. Trimming took 4 bases from V and 5 from J; bases not matched to a gene: 9. The CDR3 DNA sequence: TGTGCCAGCAGCACTACGACGGCGGGAGGGGAGACCCAGTACTTC. The encoded protein is CASSTTTAGGETQYF.

The chain recombines TRBV2 with TRBJ2-7; D gene uncertain. The CDR3 is 10 amino acids. CDR1 and CDR2 (germline): SNHLY, FYNNEI. Trimming removed 5 bases from V and 7 bases from J, with 6 bases in between. CDR3 protein: CASSQGEQYF. The CDR3 DNA sequence: TGTGCCAGCAGTCAAGGGGAGCAGTACTTC.

The CDR3 nucleotides are TGCGCCAGCAGCCCGGTCGGGGGGAAATACGAGCAGTACTTC. Translation: CASSPVGGKYEQYF. This rearrangement joins TRBV4-1 to TRBJ2-7; the match to TRBD2 covers 7 bases. CDR1 and CDR2 from the germline V gene are MGHRA and YSYEKL. The CDR3 is 14 amino acids. V was clipped by 4 bases and J by 4 bases; unmatched bases: 7.

V gene TRBV27 combines with J gene TRBJ2-7, with TRBD1 matching over 8 bases. V lost 0 bases to trimming and J lost 5 bases; unmatched junction nucleotides: 3. The germline V gene has CDR1 MNHEY and CDR2 SMNVEV (reference sequence). The CDR3 extends over 14 amino acids. This chain's CDR3 is CASSLSLTGDEQYF. For the CDR3, the DNA is TGTGCCAGCAGTTTATCGTTGACAGGGGACGAGCAGTACTTC.

CDR3: CASSLQARTLPFF. Here the CDR3 DNA reads TGTGCCAGCAGTTTACAGGCCCGGACTTTACCTTTCTTT. V usage is TRBV28 and J usage is TRBJ1-1; D is uncertain. The CDR3 sequence is 13 residues long. Germline CDR1 is MDHEN and CDR2 is SYDVKM. V dropped 2 bases and J dropped 12 bases, with 16 bases sitting between them.

The rearrangement uses TRBV7-2 and TRBJ2-7, with 7 bases matching TRBD1. CDR1 is SGHTA and CDR2 is FQGNSA in the germline V gene. Trimming took 2 bases from V and 3 from J; bases not matched to a gene: 4. The CDR3 runs 14 residues. The DNA for the CDR3 is TGTGCCAGCAGCTTACCGGGACAGATCTACGAGCAGTACTTC. Translated: CASSLPGQIYEQYF.

The rearrangement links TRBV11-2 to TRBJ1-2; a weak D match, TRBD1 (6 bases). The CDR3 is made up of 13 amino acids. The V and J ends lost 2 bases and 4 bases respectively, with 8 bases between them. Looked up from germline, CDR1 is SGHAT and CDR2 is FQNNGV. DNA of the CDR3: TGTGCCAGCAGCTTACAGGGGTTCTATGGCTACACCTTC. The encoded protein is CASSLQGFYGYTF.

The J gene is TRBJ1-1, the V gene TRBV10-3; D ambiguous. This CDR3 spans 13 amino acids. Germline values: CDR1 ENHRY, CDR2 SYGVKD. Trimming shortened V by 9 bases and J by 0 bases, and 11 bases separated the two germline ends. CDR3 sequence (DNA): TGTGCCATGGGCGGGTCGATGAACACTGAAGCTTTCTTT. Its translation is CAMGGSMNTEAFF.

This chain links TRBV27 with TRBJ2-1; TRBD1 might be the D (6 bases). The CDR3 runs to 14 residues. V was cut by 11 bases and J by 0 bases, with 14 bases left in between. The germline V gene has CDR1 MNHEY and CDR2 SMNVEV (reference sequence). The CDR3 reads CASGDVGSYNEQFF. The CDR3, as DNA: TGTGCCTCAGGGGACGTTGGCTCCTACAATGAGCAGTTCTTC.

The gene calls are TRBV7-8 and TRBJ2-3, with TRBD2 matching over 9 bases. CDR1 SGHVS and CDR2 FQNEAQ come from the germline V gene. CDR3 size: 17 residues. The junction had 5 bases not matched to a gene; V was cut back by 1 base and J by 0 bases. This CDR3 is CASSLVLAGISTDTQYF. In DNA, the CDR3 is TGTGCCAGCAGCTTAGTGCTAGCGGGAATTAGCACAGATACGCAGTATTTT. The full variable domain, completed using reference TRBV7-8 and TRBJ2-3, is GAGVSQSPRYKVAKRGQDVALRCDPISGHVSLFWYQQALGQGPEFLTYFQNEAQLDKSGLPSDRFFAERPEGSVSTLKIQRTQQEDSAVYLCASSLVLAGISTDTQYFGPGTRLTVL.

This clone was detected only once. V usage is TRBV27 and J usage is TRBJ1-4, with 7 bases identical to TRBD1. Germline CDR1 is MNHEY and CDR2 is SMNVEV (reference sequence). Trimming took 3 bases from V and 8 from J; bases not matched to a gene: 9. The CDR3 contains 15 residues. CDR3 in amino acids: CASSLRHRGGEKLFF. The CDR3 DNA sequence: TGTGCCAGCAGTTTGAGGCACAGGGGAGGGGAAAAACTGTTTTTT.

J is TRBJ1-2 and V is TRBV6-1; TRBD1 aligns across 9 bases. Germline values: CDR1 MNHNS, CDR2 SASEGT. After removal of 2 bases from V and 6 bases from J, the junction contained 7 bases not matched to a gene. The CDR3 contains 15 residues. CDR3 nucleotides: TGTGCCAGCAGTGAATACCCCAGGACAGGGGATGGCTACACCTTC. Translation: CASSEYPRTGDGYTF.

This chain links TRBV2 with TRBJ2-7; no firm D call. V was cut by 6 bases and J by 4 bases, with 10 bases left in between. The CDR3 extends over 12 amino acids. CDR1 and CDR2 (germline): SNHLY, FYNNEI. The CDR3 sequence: CASRDVVYEQYF. DNA of the CDR3: TGTGCCAGCAGGGATGTGGTTTACGAGCAGTACTTC.

The table lists this clone with a count of one. V is TRBV5-1 and J is TRBJ2-5, with TRBD2 as a possible D gene (6 bases). The tail of the sequence fits TRBJ2-7 better, so the J call may be wrong. Per the germline V gene, CDR1 is SGHRS and CDR2 is YFSETQ. This CDR3 comprises 17 residues. DNA for the CDR3: TGCGCCAGCAGCTTGGCATTTGCGGGACGGAATTCCTACGAGCAGTACTTC. It codes for CASSLAFAGRNSYEQYF.

The V and J genes are TRBV7-9 and TRBJ2-5; D is unresolved. The DNA matches TRBJ2-7 better at its end, which makes the J call doubtful. This CDR3 is built from 12 residues. The germline V gene has CDR1 SEHNR and CDR2 FQNEAQ (reference sequence). DNA for the CDR3: TGTGCCAGCAGCTTATTACTCCACGAGCAGTACTTC. Amino acids: CASSLLLHEQYF.

The gene calls are TRBV5-1 and TRBJ2-5; weak D call: TRBD1 (5 bases). CDR3 length: 14 amino acids. V dropped 4 bases and J dropped 2 bases, with 12 bases sitting between them. The germline gives CDR1 SGHRS, CDR2 YFSETQ. The CDR3 sequence: CASSPTGRQETQYF. The CDR3 DNA sequence: TGCGCCAGCAGCCCTACAGGTCGACAAGAGACCCAGTACTTC.

V is TRBV5-1 and J is TRBJ2-7, with D tentatively TRBD1 or TRBD2 (5 bases each). The CDR3 extends over 15 amino acids. Germline V lookup: CDR1 SGHRS, CDR2 YFSETQ. Trimming removed 0 bases from V and 3 bases from J, with 13 bases in between. The CDR3 nucleotides are TGCGCCAGCAGCTTGGCCTTATTTGGGGGCTACGAGCAGTACTTC. Translation: CASSLALFGGYEQYF.